Listed here are 24 T cell receptor beta chains from one sample, sequenced in a study of T cell responses to AZD1222 COVID-19 vaccine. The repertoire was sequenced with immunoSEQ multiplex PCR; TCRdb's copy has only in-frame clones and lacks some. The repertoire has roughly 120,000 clones, nearly 90% of them found once; the top ten carry approximately 15%. This material consisted of peripheral blood, taken on day 0 of AZD1222 vaccination. The receptors stem from an adult in good health.

This CDR3 reads CASSLGTSGGYEQYF. DNA for the CDR3: TGCGCCAGCAGCTTGGGTACTAGCGGGGGGTACGAGCAGTACTTC. The J gene is TRBJ2-7, the V gene TRBV5-1; 12 nucleotides agree with TRBD2. The CDR3 is made up of 15 amino acids. J gave up 4 bases and V 0 bases, and 2 bases lay outside the gene matches. The germline CDR1 and CDR2 sequences are SGHRS and YFSETQ. Full variable domain (outside the CDR3, taken from reference TRBV5-1 and TRBJ2-7): KAGVTQTPRYLIKTRGQQVTLSCSPISGHRSVSWYQQTPGQGLQFLFEYFSETQRNKGNFPGRFSGRQFSNSRSEMNVSTLELGDSALYLCASSLGTSGGYEQYFGPGTRLTVT.

This clone was found a few times. The chain employs TRBV3-1 (or the pseudogene TRBV3-2) and TRBJ1-1; the D gene is possibly TRBD1 (5 bases). The germline V and J ends were trimmed by 0 bases and 10 bases, with 12 bases remaining between them. Germline V gene sequence: CDR1 LGHDT, CDR2 YNNKEL (reference sequence). This CDR3 has 13 amino acids. CDR3 residues: CASSQDRAPRAFF. DNA for the CDR3: TGTGCCAGCAGCCAAGACAGGGCACCGAGAGCTTTCTTT.

The chain is built from TRBV5-1 and TRBJ1-2; no definite D call. The CDR3 is 14 amino acids. The germline V gene encodes CDR1 SGHRS and CDR2 YFSETQ. The germline V and J ends were trimmed by 4 bases and 0 bases, with 10 bases remaining between them. In DNA form, the CDR3 reads TGCGCCAGCAGCCCTGACACCTCTAACTATGGCTACACCTTC. This encodes CASSPDTSNYGYTF. The whole variable domain, remainder taken from reference TRBV5-1 and TRBJ1-2, is KAGVTQTPRYLIKTRGQQVTLSCSPISGHRSVSWYQQTPGQGLQFLFEYFSETQRNKGNFPGRFSGRQFSNSRSEMNVSTLELGDSALYLCASSPDTSNYGYTFGSGTRLTVV.

The chain has TRBV20-1 and TRBJ1-1; D remains ambiguous. The germline V gene encodes CDR1 DFQATT and CDR2 SNEGSKA (reference sequence). V was pared by 3 bases and J by 4 bases, with 6 bases between. This CDR3 region has 11 residues. This chain's CDR3 is CSARGGTEAFF. The CDR3 DNA sequence: TGCAGTGCTAGGGGCGGCACTGAAGCTTTCTTT.

The V call is TRBV11-2, the J call TRBJ1-2; 7 nucleotides line up with TRBD1. CDR1 is SGHAT, CDR2 FQNNGV, per germline. J lost 6 bases, V lost 0 bases, and 10 bases had no gene match. The CDR3 covers 16 residues. The CDR3 spells CASSLDWFPGGNGYTF. The CDR3 nucleotides read TGTGCCAGCAGCTTAGATTGGTTCCCAGGGGGAAATGGCTACACCTTC.

This clone was seen more than once but under ten times. V is TRBV18 and J is TRBJ2-5; 8 positions agree with TRBD2. Germline CDR1 is KGHSH and CDR2 is LQKENI. The CDR3 extends over 15 amino acids. Losses at the gene ends were 5 bases for V and 1 base for J; bases not matched to a gene: 6. The CDR3 DNA reads TGTGCCAGCTCAAGAGCGGGAGTCTTCCAAGAGACCCAGTACTTC. Translation gives CASSRAGVFQETQYF.

V and J are TRBV20-1 and TRBJ2-5; unclear D gene. The CDR3 runs 10 residues. The V end lost 6 bases, the J end lost 6 bases, and 8 bases lay between the germline ends. In germline, CDR1 is DFQATT, CDR2 SNEGSKA (reference sequence). The CDR3 reads CSALLKTQYF. As DNA, the CDR3 is TGCAGTGCCCTCCTCAAGACCCAGTACTTC.

In DNA form, the CDR3 reads TGTGCCAGCAGCTTCGAGGGCAGCTACAATGAGCAGTTCTTC. It specifies CASSFEGSYNEQFF. The V call is TRBV11-1, the J call TRBJ2-1, with a weak D call TRBD2 (5 bases). The CDR3 has 14 residues. The germline V gene has CDR1 SGHAT and CDR2 FQDESV (reference sequence). V was cut by 3 bases and J by 3 bases, with 9 bases left in between. The variable domain in full, completed from reference TRBV11-1 and TRBJ2-1, reads EAEVAQSPRYKITEKSQAVAFWCDPISGHATLYWYRQILGQGPELLVQFQDESVVDDSQLPKDRFSAERLKGVDSTLKIQPAELGDSAMYLCASSFEGSYNEQFFGPGTRLTVL.

This clone was seen only a few times. The chain is built from TRBV6-5 and TRBJ1-3, with D possibly TRBD1 on 6 matching bases. CDR1 and CDR2 (germline): MNHEY, SVGAGI. Trimming took 4 bases from V and 2 from J, leaving 9 bases between them. This CDR3 is 14 amino acids long. The CDR3 region has the DNA TGTGCCAGCAGTTTAAACAGGGCTGGAAACACCATATATTTT. This codes for CASSLNRAGNTIYF.

V and J are TRBV4-3 and TRBJ2-5; D perhaps matches TRBD2 (5 bases). Germline V gene lookup returns CDR1 LGHNA and CDR2 YSLEER. Trimming left V 5 bases short and J 2 bases short, with 9 bases between. The CDR3 has 13 residues. The CDR3 loop reads CASSLRVQETQYF. The CDR3 region has the DNA TGCGCCAGCAGCTTGAGGGTGCAAGAGACCCAGTACTTC.

The chain couples TRBV3-1 (or the pseudogene TRBV3-2) to TRBJ2-1, with 8 bases aligning to TRBD2. Germline values: CDR1 LGHDT, CDR2 YNNKEL (reference sequence). V gave up 0 bases and J gave up 4 bases; unmatched junction bases: 5. CDR3 length equals 16 residues. The CDR3 bases are TGTGCCAGCAGCCAAGATGTTGCTAGCGGGTACAATGAGCAGTTCTTC. It yields the protein CASSQDVASGYNEQFF.

The chain recombines TRBV10-3 with TRBJ2-2, with 9 bases fitting TRBD2. There are 16 residues in the CDR3. The germline V gene has CDR1 ENHRY and CDR2 SYGVKD. The trim removed 3 bases at V and 1 base at J, leaving 3 bases unmatched. The CDR3 spells CAISETSGRNTGELFF. In nucleotides, the CDR3 is TGTGCCATCAGTGAAACTAGCGGGCGGAACACCGGGGAGCTGTTTTTT.

V usage is TRBV20-1 and J usage is TRBJ2-1; 7 bases line up with TRBD1. The CDR3 sequence is 14 residues long. Trimming took 6 bases from V and 2 from J; bases not matched to a gene: 7. Per the germline V gene, CDR1 is DFQATT and CDR2 is SNEGSKA (reference sequence). The CDR3 is CSASGGQPYNEQFF. The CDR3 nucleotides are TGCAGTGCCAGTGGGGGACAGCCCTACAATGAGCAGTTCTTC.

About this clone: This same CDR3 is encoded by further DNA sequences in the sample. This sequence joins TRBV12-3 or TRBV12-4 and TRBJ1-2; TRBD1 might be the D (5 bases). The CDR3 has 12 amino acids. Trimming removed 7 bases from V and 8 bases from J, with 14 bases in between. The CDR3 protein is CASTRGGYGYTF. CDR3 bases: TGTGCCAGCACCCGGGGGGGGTACGGCTACACCTTC.

The chain uses TRBV7-9 and TRBJ2-5; TRBD2 agrees at 11 bases. V was clipped by 6 bases and J by 5 bases; unmatched bases: 8. This CDR3 is 15 amino acids long. Germline lookup yields CDR1 SEHNR and CDR2 FQNEAQ (reference sequence). The CDR3 region has the DNA TGTGCCAGCAGACGGACTAGCGGGCTACTGGAGACCCAGTACTTC. As protein: CASRRTSGLLETQYF.

The chain joins TRBV6-5 to TRBJ2-2, with TRBD1 matching over 8 bases. Germline lookup yields CDR1 MNHEY and CDR2 SVGAGI. The CDR3 is made up of 12 amino acids. V lost 9 bases, J lost 6 bases, and 3 bases stayed unmatched. CDR3 DNA: TGTGCCAGATTACAGGGGGCCGGGGAGCTGTTTTTT. The encoded protein is CARLQGAGELFF.

The V and J genes are TRBV9 and TRBJ1-3; D is undetermined. Germline loops: CDR1 SGDLS, CDR2 YYNGEE. The CDR3 length is 16 residues. The V and J ends lost 0 bases and 4 bases respectively, with 14 bases between them. CDR3 sequence (DNA): TGTGCCAGCAGCGTAGGCATAGCCGCTCAGGGAAACACCATATATTTT. It yields the protein CASSVGIAAQGNTIYF.

This clone is a singleton in its sample. The V gene is TRBV5-1, the J gene TRBJ2-7; 8 bases are a match to TRBD2. CDR1 SGHRS and CDR2 YFSETQ come from the germline V gene. The CDR3 contains 16 residues. V was clipped by 4 bases and J by 4 bases; unmatched bases: 13. The CDR3 DNA sequence: TGCGCCAGCAGCCCTGGAATTAGCGGGGCACCTTACGAGCAGTACTTC. Translating gives CASSPGISGAPYEQYF.

The chain has TRBV25-1 and TRBJ1-4; D is possibly TRBD1 (5 bases). Looked up from germline, CDR1 is MGHDK and CDR2 is SYGVNS. Trimming took 1 base from V and 7 from J, leaving 16 bases between them. This CDR3 has 16 residues. CDR3 loop: CASSEFLGPLGEKLFF. CDR3 nucleotide sequence: TGTGCCAGCAGTGAATTTTTGGGACCGTTGGGTGAAAAACTGTTTTTT.

The J gene is TRBJ1-2, the V gene TRBV11-1; D ambiguous. Deletions cut 5 bases from V and 0 bases from J, with 13 bases between. Germline CDR1 SGHAT, CDR2 FQDESV (reference sequence). The CDR3 extends over 15 amino acids. As DNA, the CDR3 is TGTGCCAGCAGCCTTGGGAGGGCTACTAACTATGGCTACACCTTC. Translation gives CASSLGRATNYGYTF.

The CDR3 DNA reads TGTGCCTGGAGAAGGGGAAGGACCGCGAACACCGGGGAGCTGTTTTTT. Translation gives CAWRRGRTANTGELFF. V usage is TRBV30 and J usage is TRBJ2-2, with a possible D match to TRBD1 (5 bases). The CDR3 covers 16 residues. Germline CDR1 is GTSNPN and CDR2 is SVGIG (reference sequence). V was cut by 3 bases and J by 0 bases, with 14 bases left in between.

The chain employs TRBV6-1 and TRBJ2-1; 7 nucleotides align to TRBD2. V was pared by 2 bases and J by 7 bases, with 17 bases of the junction left unmatched. CDR1 is MNHNS and CDR2 is SASEGT in the germline V gene. This CDR3 spans 18 amino acids. This chain's CDR3 is CASSETAARLAGVNEQFF. CDR3 DNA sequence: TGTGCCAGCAGTGAAACGGCCGCGAGACTAGCCGGGGTGAATGAGCAGTTCTTC.

The rearrangement joins TRBV28 to TRBJ1-1; D is undetermined. The CDR3 consists of 12 residues. Looked up from germline, CDR1 is MDHEN and CDR2 is SYDVKM. Trimming pared 2 bases from V and 4 bases from J, leaving 5 bases between. The CDR3 DNA reads as TGTGCCAGCAGTTTAGAGGGCACTGAAGCTTTCTTT. Its protein is CASSLEGTEAFF.

CDR3 protein: CASSPMQGRADTEAFF. The CDR3 DNA sequence: TGCGCCAGCAGCCCAATGCAGGGGAGAGCGGACACTGAAGCTTTCTTT. The V and J genes are TRBV5-1 and TRBJ1-1, with a weak D call TRBD1 (6 bases). Germline V gene sequence: CDR1 SGHRS, CDR2 YFSETQ. Trimming cost V 4 bases and J 3 bases, with 19 bases left between them. CDR3 size: 16 residues.